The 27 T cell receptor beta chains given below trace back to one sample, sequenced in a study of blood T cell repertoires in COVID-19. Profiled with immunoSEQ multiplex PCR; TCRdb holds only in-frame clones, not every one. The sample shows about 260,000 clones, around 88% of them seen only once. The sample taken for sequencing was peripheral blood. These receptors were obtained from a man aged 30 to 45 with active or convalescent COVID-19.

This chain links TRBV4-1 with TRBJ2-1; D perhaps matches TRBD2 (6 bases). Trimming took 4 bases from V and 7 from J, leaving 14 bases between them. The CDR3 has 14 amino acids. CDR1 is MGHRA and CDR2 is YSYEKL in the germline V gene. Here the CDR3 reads CASSLKRGGNEQFF. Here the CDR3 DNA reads TGCGCCAGCAGCCTAAAACGTGGGGGGAATGAGCAGTTCTTC.

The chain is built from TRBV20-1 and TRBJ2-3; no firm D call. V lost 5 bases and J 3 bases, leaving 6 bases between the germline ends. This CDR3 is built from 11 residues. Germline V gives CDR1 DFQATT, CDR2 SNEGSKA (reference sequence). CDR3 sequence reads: CSADTTDTQYF. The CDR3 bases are TGCAGTGCTGACACAACAGATACGCAGTATTTT.

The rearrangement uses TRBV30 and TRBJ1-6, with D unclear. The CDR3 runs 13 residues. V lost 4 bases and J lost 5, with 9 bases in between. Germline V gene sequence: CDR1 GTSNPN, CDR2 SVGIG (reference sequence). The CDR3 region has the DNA TGTGCCTGGACGAGGCTAGATAATTCACCCCTCCACTTT. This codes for CAWTRLDNSPLHF.

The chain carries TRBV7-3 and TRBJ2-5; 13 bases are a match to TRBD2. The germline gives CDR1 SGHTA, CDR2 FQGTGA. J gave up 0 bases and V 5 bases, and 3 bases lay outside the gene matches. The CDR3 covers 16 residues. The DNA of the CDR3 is TGTGCCAGCAGCCCGGGGACTAGCGGGAACCAAGAGACCCAGTACTTC. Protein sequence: CASSPGTSGNQETQYF.

For the CDR3, the DNA is TGTGCCAGCAGCCTAGAGAGGACAGGACTCTACAATGAGCAGTTCTTC. Residues: CASSLERTGLYNEQFF. This chain links TRBV27 with TRBJ2-1, with 7 nucleotides matching TRBD1. Germline CDR1 and CDR2: MNHEY and SMNVEV (reference sequence). J was trimmed by 3 bases and V by 6 bases; bases with no gene match: 11. This CDR3 contains 16 residues.

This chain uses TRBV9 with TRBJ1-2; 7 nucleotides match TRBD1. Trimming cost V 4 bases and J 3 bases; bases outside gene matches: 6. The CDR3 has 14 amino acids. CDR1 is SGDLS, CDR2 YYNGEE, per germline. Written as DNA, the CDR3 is TGTGCCAGCAGCTCAGGGGGGCGCGACTATGGCTACACCTTC. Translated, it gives CASSSGGRDYGYTF.

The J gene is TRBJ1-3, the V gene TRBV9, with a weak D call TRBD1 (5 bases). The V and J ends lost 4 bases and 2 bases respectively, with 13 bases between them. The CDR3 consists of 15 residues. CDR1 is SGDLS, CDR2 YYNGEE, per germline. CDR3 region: CASSMSGGAGNTIYF. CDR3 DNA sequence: TGTGCCAGCAGCATGAGCGGGGGGGCTGGAAACACCATATATTTT.

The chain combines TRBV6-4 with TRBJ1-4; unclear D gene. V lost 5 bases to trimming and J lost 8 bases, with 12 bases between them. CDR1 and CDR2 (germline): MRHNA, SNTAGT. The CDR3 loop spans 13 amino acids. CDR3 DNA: TGTGCCAGCAGTATCGAAGTCGGGGAAAAACTGTTTTTT. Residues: CASSIEVGEKLFF.

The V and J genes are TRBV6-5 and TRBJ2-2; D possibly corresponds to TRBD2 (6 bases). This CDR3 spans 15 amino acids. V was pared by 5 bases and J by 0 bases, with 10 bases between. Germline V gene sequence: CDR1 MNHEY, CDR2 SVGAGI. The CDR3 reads CASSRAGANTGELFF. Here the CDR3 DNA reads TGTGCCAGCAGTAGAGCGGGCGCGAACACCGGGGAGCTGTTTTTT.

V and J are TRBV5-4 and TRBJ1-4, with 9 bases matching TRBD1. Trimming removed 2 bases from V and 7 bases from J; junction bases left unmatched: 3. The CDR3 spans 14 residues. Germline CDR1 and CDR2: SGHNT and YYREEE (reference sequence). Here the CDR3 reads CASSFDRGFEKLFF. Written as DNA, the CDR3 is TGTGCCAGCAGCTTTGACAGGGGGTTTGAAAAACTGTTTTTT.

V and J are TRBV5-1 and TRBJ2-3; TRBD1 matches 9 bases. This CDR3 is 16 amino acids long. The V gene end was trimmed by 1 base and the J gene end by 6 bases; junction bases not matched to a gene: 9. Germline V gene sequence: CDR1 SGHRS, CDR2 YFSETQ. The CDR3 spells CASSLLGGQGGDTQYF. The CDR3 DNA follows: TGCGCCAGCAGCTTGTTAGGGGGACAGGGTGGCGATACGCAGTATTTT.

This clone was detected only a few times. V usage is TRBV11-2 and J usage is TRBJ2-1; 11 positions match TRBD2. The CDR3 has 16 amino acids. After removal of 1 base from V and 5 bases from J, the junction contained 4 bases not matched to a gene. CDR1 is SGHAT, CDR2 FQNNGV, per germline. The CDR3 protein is CASSLVRLAGNNEQFF. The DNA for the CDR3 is TGTGCCAGCAGCTTAGTCCGACTAGCGGGGAACAATGAGCAGTTCTTC.

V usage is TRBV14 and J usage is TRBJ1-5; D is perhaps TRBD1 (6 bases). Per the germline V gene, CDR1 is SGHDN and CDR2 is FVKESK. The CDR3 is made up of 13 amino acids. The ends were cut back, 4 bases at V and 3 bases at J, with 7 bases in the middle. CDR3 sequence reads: CASSRTVNQPQHF. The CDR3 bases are TGTGCCAGCAGCCGGACAGTCAATCAGCCCCAGCATTTT.

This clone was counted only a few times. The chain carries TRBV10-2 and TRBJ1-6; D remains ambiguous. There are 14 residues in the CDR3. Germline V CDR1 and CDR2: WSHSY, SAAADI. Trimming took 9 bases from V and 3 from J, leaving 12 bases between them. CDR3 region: CASSSGNYNSPLHF. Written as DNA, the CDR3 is TGCGCCAGTTCATCGGGGAACTATAATTCACCCCTCCACTTT.

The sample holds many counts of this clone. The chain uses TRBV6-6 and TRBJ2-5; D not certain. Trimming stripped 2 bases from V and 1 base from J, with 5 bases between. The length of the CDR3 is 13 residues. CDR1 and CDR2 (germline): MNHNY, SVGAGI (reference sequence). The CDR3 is CASSYGPQETQYF. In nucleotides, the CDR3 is TGTGCCAGCAGTTACGGCCCCCAAGAGACCCAGTACTTC.

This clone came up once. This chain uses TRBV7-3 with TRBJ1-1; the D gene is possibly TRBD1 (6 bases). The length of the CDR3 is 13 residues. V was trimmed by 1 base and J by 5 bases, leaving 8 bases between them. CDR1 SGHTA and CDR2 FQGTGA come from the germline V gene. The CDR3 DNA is TGTGCCAGCAGCTTAAACAGGGATACTGAAGCTTTCTTT. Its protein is CASSLNRDTEAFF.

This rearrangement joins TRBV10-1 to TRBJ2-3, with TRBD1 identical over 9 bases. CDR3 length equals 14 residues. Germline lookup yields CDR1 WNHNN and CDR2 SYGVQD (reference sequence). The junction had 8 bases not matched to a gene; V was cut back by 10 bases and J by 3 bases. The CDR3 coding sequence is TGCGCCACCGGACAGGGGAGGTATACAGATACGCAGTATTTT. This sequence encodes CATGQGRYTDTQYF.

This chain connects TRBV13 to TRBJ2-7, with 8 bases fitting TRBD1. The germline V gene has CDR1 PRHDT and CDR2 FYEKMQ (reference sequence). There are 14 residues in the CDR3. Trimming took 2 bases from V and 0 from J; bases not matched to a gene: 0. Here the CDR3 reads CASSLTGGSYEQYF. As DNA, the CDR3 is TGTGCCAGCAGCTTAACAGGGGGCTCCTACGAGCAGTACTTC.

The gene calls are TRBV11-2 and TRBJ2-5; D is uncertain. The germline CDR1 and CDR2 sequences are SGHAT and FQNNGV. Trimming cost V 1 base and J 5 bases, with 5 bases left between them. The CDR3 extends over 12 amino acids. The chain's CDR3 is CASSLARETQYF. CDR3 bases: TGTGCCAGCAGCTTAGCGAGGGAGACCCAGTACTTC.

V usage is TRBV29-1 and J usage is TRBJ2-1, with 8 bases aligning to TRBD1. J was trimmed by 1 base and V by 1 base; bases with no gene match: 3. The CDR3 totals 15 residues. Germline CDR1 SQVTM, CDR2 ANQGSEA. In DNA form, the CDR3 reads TGCAGCGTTGAAGGGAACAGGGGGTCCTACAATGAGCAGTTCTTC. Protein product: CSVEGNRGSYNEQFF.

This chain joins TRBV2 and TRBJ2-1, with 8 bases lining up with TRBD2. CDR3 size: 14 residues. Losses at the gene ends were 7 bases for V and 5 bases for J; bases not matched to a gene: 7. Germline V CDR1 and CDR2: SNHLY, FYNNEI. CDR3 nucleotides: TGTGCCAGCACCTCCCTTAGCGGGGACAATGAGCAGTTCTTC. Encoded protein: CASTSLSGDNEQFF.

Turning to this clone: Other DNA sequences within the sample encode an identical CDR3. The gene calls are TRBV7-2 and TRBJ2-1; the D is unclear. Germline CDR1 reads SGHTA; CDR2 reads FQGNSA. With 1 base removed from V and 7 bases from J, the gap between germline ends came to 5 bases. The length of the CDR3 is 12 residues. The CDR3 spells CASSLDSNEQFF. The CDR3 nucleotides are TGTGCCAGCAGCTTAGATTCTAATGAGCAGTTCTTC. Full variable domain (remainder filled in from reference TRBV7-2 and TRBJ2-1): GAGVSQSPSNKVTEKGKDVELRCDPISGHTALYWYRQSLGQGLEFLIYFQGNSAPDKSGLPSDRFSAERTGGSVSTLTIQRTQQEDSAVYLCASSLDSNEQFFGPGTRLTVL.

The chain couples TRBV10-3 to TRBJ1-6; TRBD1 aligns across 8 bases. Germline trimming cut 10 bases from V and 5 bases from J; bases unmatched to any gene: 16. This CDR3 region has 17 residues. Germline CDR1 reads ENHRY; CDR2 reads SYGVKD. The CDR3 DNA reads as TGTGCCAGCCAGGGGACAGGCGGAGCTACGAATAATTCACCCCTCCACTTT. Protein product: CASQGTGGATNNSPLHF.

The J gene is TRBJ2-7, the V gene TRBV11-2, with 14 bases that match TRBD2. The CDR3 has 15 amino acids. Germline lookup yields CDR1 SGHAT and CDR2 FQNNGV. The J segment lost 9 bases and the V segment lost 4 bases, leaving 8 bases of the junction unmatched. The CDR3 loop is CASSSRLAGGPLQYF. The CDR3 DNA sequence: TGTGCCAGCAGCTCCCGACTAGCGGGGGGGCCGTTGCAGTACTTC.

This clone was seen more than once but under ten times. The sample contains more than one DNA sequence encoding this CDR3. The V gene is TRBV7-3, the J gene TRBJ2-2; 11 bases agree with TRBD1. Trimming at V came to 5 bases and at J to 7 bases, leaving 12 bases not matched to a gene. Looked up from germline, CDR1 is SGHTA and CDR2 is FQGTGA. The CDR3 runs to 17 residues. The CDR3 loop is CASSPRAGTGGVGELFF. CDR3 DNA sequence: TGTGCCAGCAGCCCAAGGGCGGGGACAGGGGGTGTCGGGGAGCTGTTTTTT.

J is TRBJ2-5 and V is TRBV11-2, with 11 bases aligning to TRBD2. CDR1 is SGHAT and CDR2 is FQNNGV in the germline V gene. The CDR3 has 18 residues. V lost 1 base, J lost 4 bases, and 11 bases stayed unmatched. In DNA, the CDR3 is TGTGCCAGCAGCTTAGGAACCCTTAGCGGGGGGGCCGGAGAGACCCAGTACTTC. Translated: CASSLGTLSGGAGETQYF. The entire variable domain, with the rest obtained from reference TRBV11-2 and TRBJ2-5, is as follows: EAGVAQSPRYKIIEKRQSVAFWCNPISGHATLYWYQQILGQGPKLLIQFQNNGVVDDSQLPKDRFSAERLKGVDSTLKIQPAKLEDSAVYLCASSLGTLSGGAGETQYFGPGTRLLVL.

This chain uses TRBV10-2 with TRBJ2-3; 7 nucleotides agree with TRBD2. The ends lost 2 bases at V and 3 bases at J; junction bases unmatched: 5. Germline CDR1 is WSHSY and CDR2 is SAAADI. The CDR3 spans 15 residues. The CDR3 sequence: CASSERTSYTDTQYF. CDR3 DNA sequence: TGCGCCAGCAGTGAGAGGACTAGTTATACAGATACGCAGTATTTT.